The 29 T cell receptor beta chains below all came from one sample that was sequenced in a study of graft-versus-host responses after intestinal transplantation. Clones were read by immunoSEQ multiplex PCR, and TCRdb kept only the in-frame ones, dropping some. The sample has some 15,000 clones; more than 25% are singletons. The material sequenced was alloreactive CD4+ T cells from a mixed lymphocyte reaction culture, taken before intestinal transplant. Specified subset: CFSE-low proliferating T cells sorted from approximately 6-day pre-transplant mixed lymphocyte reaction (GvH or HvG direction). All receptors come from a human patient who received an intestinal transplant.

The chain recombines TRBV5-4 with TRBJ1-6; tentative D call: TRBD1 (6 bases). The germline gives CDR1 SGHNT, CDR2 YYREEE (reference sequence). Deletions cut 0 bases from V and 7 bases from J, with 11 bases between. This CDR3 contains 15 residues. The CDR3 DNA reads TGTGCCAGCAGCTTGGCAGGGACACTCAATTCACCCCTCCACTTT. Translating gives CASSLAGTLNSPLHF.

This clone was counted a few times. This chain connects TRBV9 to TRBJ1-6; 7 bases agree with TRBD1. The ends lost 3 bases at V and 7 bases at J; junction bases unmatched: 1. CDR1 and CDR2 (germline): SGDLS, YYNGEE. The CDR3 runs 13 residues. The CDR3: CASSGGQNSPLHF. CDR3 sequence (DNA): TGTGCCAGCAGCGGGGGACAGAATTCACCCCTCCACTTT.

This clone was counted a few times. The gene calls are TRBV19 and TRBJ1-1; D unclear. Germline V gene sequence: CDR1 LNHDA, CDR2 SQIVND (reference sequence). The V end was cut by 1 base, the J end by 0 bases, with 6 bases between. There are 14 residues in the CDR3. The CDR3 DNA reads as TGTGCCAGTAGTATAGGAACATTGAACACTGAAGCTTTCTTT. Translating it yields CASSIGTLNTEAFF.

The rearrangement joins TRBV7-3 to TRBJ2-2; D uncertain. V was trimmed by 0 bases and J by 0 bases, leaving 8 bases between them. Germline CDR1 reads SGHTA; CDR2 reads FQGTGA. The CDR3 runs to 16 residues. The chain's CDR3 is CASSLTDGPNTGELFF. Written as DNA, the CDR3 is TGTGCCAGCAGCTTAACCGACGGCCCGAACACCGGGGAGCTGTTTTTT.

The chain links TRBV2 to TRBJ1-5, with D perhaps TRBD1 (6 bases). Per germline, CDR1 SNHLY and CDR2 FYNNEI. Trimming cost V 7 bases and J 0 bases, with 13 bases left between them. CDR3 length: 15 residues. CDR3 in amino acids: CASKRGAYSNQPQHF. CDR3 sequence (DNA): TGTGCCAGCAAACGGGGGGCGTATAGCAATCAGCCCCAGCATTTT.

This clone has only a few counts. This rearrangement joins TRBV5-1 to TRBJ2-5; 9 bases are shared with TRBD1. With 4 bases clipped from V and 5 bases from J, the junction kept 9 bases outside the gene matches. Germline V gene data show CDR1 as SGHRS and CDR2 as YFSETQ. The length of the CDR3 is 15 residues. The DNA for the CDR3 is TGCGCCAGCAGCAGGGGACAGGGTAGATGGGAGACCCAGTACTTC. Its translation is CASSRGQGRWETQYF.

This clone is medium-sized (0.01 to 0.1%) in the sample. The rearrangement links TRBV6-6 to TRBJ2-7; 9 nucleotides agree with TRBD2. The CDR3 runs 14 residues. Unmatched junction bases numbered 11, after V lost 2 bases and J lost 12 bases. Germline V gene data show CDR1 as MNHNY and CDR2 as SVGAGI (reference sequence). CDR3: CASSYESLAGAPYF. CDR3 nucleotide sequence: TGTGCCAGCAGTTACGAATCTTTAGCGGGGGCTCCGTACTTC.

The rearrangement joins TRBV11-3 to TRBJ2-5; D is possibly TRBD1 (7 bases). The germline CDR1 and CDR2 sequences are SGHNT and YENEEA. Trimming removed 5 bases from V and 1 base from J, with 23 bases in between. CDR3 size: 18 residues. This CDR3 is CASSPRVGGGRAQETQYF. The CDR3 DNA reads TGTGCCAGCAGCCCTAGGGTTGGAGGGGGCAGGGCCCAAGAGACCCAGTACTTC.

The chain links TRBV7-7 to TRBJ2-2, with 8 bases aligning to TRBD1. The CDR3 is 15 residues long. J lost 2 bases, V lost 2 bases, and 1 base had no gene match. From germline, CDR1 is SSHAT and CDR2 FNYEAQ (reference sequence). This CDR3 reads CASSLTGGNTGELFF. Written as DNA, the CDR3 is TGTGCCAGCAGCTTAACAGGGGGAAACACCGGGGAGCTGTTTTTT.

This chain links TRBV5-1 with TRBJ2-7; D remains unclear. V lost 3 bases and J 6 bases, leaving 22 bases between the germline ends. This CDR3 is built from 16 residues. CDR1 and CDR2 from the germline V gene are SGHRS and YFSETQ. The chain's CDR3 is CASSSLRTTTALEQYF. The CDR3 DNA is TGCGCCAGCAGCTCCCTCCGGACGACGACCGCCCTCGAGCAGTACTTC.

V usage is TRBV6-5 and J usage is TRBJ2-7; D gene uncertain. This CDR3 has 15 residues. Trimming stripped 3 bases from V and 1 base from J, with 13 bases between. CDR1 is MNHEY and CDR2 is SVGAGI in the germline V gene. CDR3 nucleotides: TGTGCCAGCAGTTATGACCGGGCTCTTTCCTACGAGCAGTACTTC. This gives the protein CASSYDRALSYEQYF.

The rearrangement uses TRBV4-3 and TRBJ1-5; D is unclear. Germline assignment: CDR1 LGHNA and CDR2 YSLEER. The CDR3 sequence is 13 residues long. V lost 0 bases and J 4 bases, leaving 4 bases between the germline ends. This CDR3 is CASSQDRNQPQHF. The CDR3 DNA reads TGCGCCAGCAGCCAAGACAGAAATCAGCCCCAGCATTTT.

This clone appeared a few times. V and J are TRBV6-5 and TRBJ1-1, with no clear D. Between the trimmed V and J ends, which lost 6 bases and 5 bases, there was a span of 13 bases. Germline CDR1 reads MNHEY; CDR2 reads SVGAGI. The CDR3 contains 13 residues. The CDR3 DNA is TGTGCCAGCAGCTGGGCCTCGAGGACTGAAGCTTTCTTT. Translated: CASSWASRTEAFF.

The chain links TRBV7-9 to TRBJ2-3, with 7 nucleotides matching TRBD2. With 3 bases clipped from V and 3 bases from J, the junction kept 18 bases outside the gene matches. Germline CDR1 is SEHNR and CDR2 is FQNEAQ (reference sequence). The CDR3 is 19 amino acids. The CDR3 reads CASSLKSGEGRGSTDTQYF. The CDR3 DNA is TGTGCCAGCAGCTTGAAGTCGGGGGAGGGCCGCGGCTCAACAGATACGCAGTATTTT.

The chain uses TRBV6-5 and TRBJ1-5; D is undetermined. V lost 1 base and J 6 bases, leaving 13 bases between the germline ends. The CDR3 totals 15 residues. CDR1 and CDR2 (germline): MNHEY, SVGAGI. CDR3 amino acids: CASSYFGTYGQPQHF. The DNA of the CDR3 is TGTGCCAGCAGTTACTTTGGAACATACGGTCAGCCCCAGCATTTT.

This clone was counted only a few times. The CDR3 coding sequence is TGTGCCAGCAGTGAAGGTTTTGGGAGCATAGCCGAGCAGTACTTC. It yields the protein CASSEGFGSIAEQYF. This chain joins TRBV25-1 and TRBJ2-7, with D tentatively TRBD2 (5 bases). CDR1 and CDR2 from the germline V gene are MGHDK and SYGVNS. The CDR3 runs 15 residues. V dropped 2 bases and J dropped 6 bases, with 17 bases sitting between them.

This clone appeared once. The genes are TRBV11-2 and TRBJ2-3; maybe TRBD1 (7 bases). Trimming removed 4 bases from V and 3 bases from J, with 23 bases in between. The CDR3 sequence is 18 residues long. In germline, CDR1 is SGHAT, CDR2 FQNNGV. CDR3 amino acids: CASSSGRQGRVGTDTQYF. In DNA, the CDR3 is TGTGCCAGCAGCTCCGGGAGACAGGGCAGAGTGGGTACAGATACGCAGTATTTT.

The chain is built from TRBV9 and TRBJ2-7, with 15 nucleotides matching TRBD2. The CDR3 loop spans 15 amino acids. In germline, CDR1 is SGDLS, CDR2 YYNGEE. Trimming at V came to 0 bases and at J to 9 bases, leaving 4 bases not matched to a gene. The DNA of the CDR3 is TGTGCCAGCAGCGTAGGGACTAGCGGGGGGGCCAGGCAGTACTTC. It codes for CASSVGTSGGARQYF.

About this clone: One end of the junction does not line up with germline, which may come from a read error. The genes are TRBV29-1 and TRBJ1-2; D may be TRBD1 (5 bases). This CDR3 has 8 residues. CDR1 and CDR2 (germline): SQVTM, ANQGSEA. Here the CDR3 reads CSVQQGNF. The CDR3 nucleotides read TGCAGCGTTCAGCAGGGAAACTTC.

The rearrangement links TRBV4-1 to TRBJ2-7; D is perhaps TRBD1 or TRBD2 (5 bases each). Germline V gene lookup returns CDR1 MGHRA and CDR2 YSYEKL. V lost 5 bases and J lost 0, with 14 bases in between. CDR3 length: 15 amino acids. The CDR3 loop reads CASSRFSGTSYEQYF. In DNA, the CDR3 is TGCGCCAGCAGCAGGTTTTCGGGGACCTCCTACGAGCAGTACTTC.

Of note for this clone: The same CDR3 also results from other DNA sequences found in this sample. The chain has TRBV5-1 and TRBJ2-7, with 15 bases that match TRBD2. The ends lost 4 bases at V and 2 bases at J; junction bases unmatched: 4. CDR3 size: 16 residues. Germline CDR1 reads SGHRS; CDR2 reads YFSETQ. CDR3 sequence reads: CASSARTSGGAYEQYF. CDR3 in DNA: TGCGCCAGCAGCGCGCGGACTAGCGGGGGGGCCTACGAGCAGTACTTC. The full variable domain, its missing parts supplied by reference TRBV5-1 and TRBJ2-7, is KAGVTQTPRYLIKTRGQQVTLSCSPISGHRSVSWYQQTPGQGLQFLFEYFSETQRNKGNFPGRFSGRQFSNSRSEMNVSTLELGDSALYLCASSARTSGGAYEQYFGPGTRLTVT.

This chain uses TRBV7-2 with TRBJ2-7; tentatively, D is TRBD1 (5 bases). The CDR3 length is 14 residues. V was pared by 4 bases and J by 3 bases, with 13 bases between. Germline CDR1 and CDR2: SGHTA and FQGNSA. Here the CDR3 DNA reads TGTGCCAGCAGCTCGTTTCAGGGAAACTACGAGCAGTACTTC. Translating gives CASSSFQGNYEQYF.

This clone was counted a few times. The chain links TRBV15 to TRBJ2-1; 11 bases agree with TRBD2. After removal of 2 bases from V and 6 bases from J, the junction contained 3 bases not matched to a gene. This CDR3 is built from 15 residues. Germline loops: CDR1 LNHNV, CDR2 YYDKDF (reference sequence). DNA for the CDR3: TGTGCCACCAGCAGACGAGGGACTAGCGGCAATGAGCAGTTCTTC. Protein sequence: CATSRRGTSGNEQFF.

This clone was counted only a few times. One end of the junction fails to match germline, which may point to a read error. This chain connects TRBV2 to TRBJ2-3; tentative D call: TRBD2 (6 bases). Germline V gene lookup returns CDR1 SNHLY and CDR2 FYNNEI. This CDR3 contains 14 residues. The CDR3 DNA follows: TGTGCCGGCAGGGCGGGGATGATCACAGATACGCAGTATTTT. Amino acid sequence: CAGRAGMITDTQYF.

The chain couples TRBV7-2 to TRBJ2-3, with 7 bases identical to TRBD2. Germline V CDR1 and CDR2: SGHTA, FQGNSA. After removal of 5 bases from V and 2 bases from J, the junction contained 7 bases not matched to a gene. The CDR3 is made up of 15 amino acids. The CDR3 region is CASSAPSGLTDTQYF. CDR3 coding DNA: TGTGCCAGCAGCGCTCCTAGCGGCCTCACAGATACGCAGTATTTT.

This clone is medium-sized in the sample. The chain recombines TRBV25-1 with TRBJ2-1, with D perhaps matching TRBD2 (6 bases). There are 13 residues in the CDR3. The germline gives CDR1 MGHDK, CDR2 SYGVNS. The V end was cut by 1 base, the J end by 7 bases, with 8 bases between. CDR3 in DNA: TGTGCCAGCAGTGAATCGGGAGAGAATGAGCAGTTCTTC. It codes for CASSESGENEQFF.

This clone qualifies as medium-sized. The V call is TRBV7-9, the J call TRBJ2-7; maybe TRBD1 (5 bases). V gave up 5 bases and J gave up 1 base, with 9 bases separating them. Germline-derived CDR1 and CDR2 are SEHNR and FQNEAQ (reference sequence). This CDR3 contains 13 residues. DNA for the CDR3: TGTGCCAGCAGCCTAGGGGTATCCTACGAGCAGTACTTC. It is translated as CASSLGVSYEQYF.

This clone occurred a few times. The chain has TRBV18 and TRBJ1-1; D not resolved. Looked up from germline, CDR1 is KGHSH and CDR2 is LQKENI. This CDR3 is built from 13 residues. V lost 4 bases to trimming and J lost 3 bases, with 9 bases between them. In DNA form, the CDR3 reads TGTGCCAGCTCACAAGTGCAGGACACTGAAGCTTTCTTT. It yields the protein CASSQVQDTEAFF.

In its sample, this clone was seen a few times. This rearrangement joins TRBV2 to TRBJ1-5, with 7 bases matching TRBD1. V shed 7 bases, J shed 3 bases, and the junction held 9 bases outside the gene matches. The CDR3 sequence is 15 residues long. Germline V gene data show CDR1 as SNHLY and CDR2 as FYNNEI. CDR3 sequence (DNA): TGTGCCAGCACCGGCCGACAGGGTTTCAATCAGCCCCAGCATTTT. Protein product: CASTGRQGFNQPQHF. The full variable domain, rest sourced from reference TRBV2 and TRBJ1-5, is EPEVTQTPSHQVTQMGQEVILRCVPISNHLYFYWYRQILGQKVEFLVSFYNNEISEKSEIFDDQFSVERPDGSNFTLKIRSTKLEDSAMYFCASTGRQGFNQPQHFGDGTRLSIL.